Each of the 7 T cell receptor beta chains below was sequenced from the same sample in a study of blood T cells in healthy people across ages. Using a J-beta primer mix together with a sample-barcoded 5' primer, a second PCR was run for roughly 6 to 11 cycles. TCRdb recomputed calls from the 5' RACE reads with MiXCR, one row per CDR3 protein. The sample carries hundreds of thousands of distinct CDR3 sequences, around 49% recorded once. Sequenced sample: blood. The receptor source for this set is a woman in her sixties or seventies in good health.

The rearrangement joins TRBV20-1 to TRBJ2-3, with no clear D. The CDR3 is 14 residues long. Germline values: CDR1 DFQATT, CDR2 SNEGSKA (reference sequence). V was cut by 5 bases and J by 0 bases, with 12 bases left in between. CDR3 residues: CSALDIASTDTQYF. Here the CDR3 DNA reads TGCAGTGCTCTTGACATTGCTAGCACAGATACGCAGTATTTT.

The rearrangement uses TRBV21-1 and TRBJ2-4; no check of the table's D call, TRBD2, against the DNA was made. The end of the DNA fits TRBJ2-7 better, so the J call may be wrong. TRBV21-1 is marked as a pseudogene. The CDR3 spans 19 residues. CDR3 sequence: CASSLRVGTSGSLGYEQYF. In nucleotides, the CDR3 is TGTGCCAGCAGTCTAAGAGTCGGGACTAGCGGGAGTTTAGGATACGAGCAGTACTTC.

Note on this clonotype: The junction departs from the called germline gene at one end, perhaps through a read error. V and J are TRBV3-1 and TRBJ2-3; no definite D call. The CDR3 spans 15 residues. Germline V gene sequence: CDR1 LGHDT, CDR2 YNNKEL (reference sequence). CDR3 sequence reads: CAGSQVFSSTDTQYF. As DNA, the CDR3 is TGTGCCGGCAGCCAAGTGTTTTCTAGCACAGATACGCAGTATTTT.

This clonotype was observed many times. The CDR3 nucleotides read TGTGCCAGCAGTTACTCCGCGGGTACCTACGAGCAGTACTTC. Amino acid sequence: CASSYSAGTYEQYF. The chain links TRBV6-6 to TRBJ2-7, with TRBD2 as a possible D gene (5 bases). The CDR3 has 14 amino acids. Germline V gives CDR1 MNHNY, CDR2 SVGAGI (reference sequence). V was cut by 0 bases and J by 2 bases, with 8 bases left in between.

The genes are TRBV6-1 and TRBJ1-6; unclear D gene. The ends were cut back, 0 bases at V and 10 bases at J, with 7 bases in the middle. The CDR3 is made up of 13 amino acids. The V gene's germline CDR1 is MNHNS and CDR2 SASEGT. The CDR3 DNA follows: TGTGCCAGCAGTGAAGCAACTAACTCACCCCTCCACTTT. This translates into CASSEATNSPLHF.

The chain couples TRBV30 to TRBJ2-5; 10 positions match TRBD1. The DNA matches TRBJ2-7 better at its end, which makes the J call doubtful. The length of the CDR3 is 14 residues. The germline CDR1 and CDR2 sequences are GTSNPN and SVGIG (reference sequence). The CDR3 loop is CAWKGTGEFYEQYF. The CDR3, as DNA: TGTGCCTGGAAGGGGACAGGGGAATTTTACGAGCAGTACTTC.

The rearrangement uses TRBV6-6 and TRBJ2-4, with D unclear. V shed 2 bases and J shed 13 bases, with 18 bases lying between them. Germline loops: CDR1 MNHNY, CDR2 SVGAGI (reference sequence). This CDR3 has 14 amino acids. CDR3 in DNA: TGTGCCAGCAGTTACCTTTTAGGACGCTCGGAGCAGTACTTC. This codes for CASSYLLGRSEQYF.